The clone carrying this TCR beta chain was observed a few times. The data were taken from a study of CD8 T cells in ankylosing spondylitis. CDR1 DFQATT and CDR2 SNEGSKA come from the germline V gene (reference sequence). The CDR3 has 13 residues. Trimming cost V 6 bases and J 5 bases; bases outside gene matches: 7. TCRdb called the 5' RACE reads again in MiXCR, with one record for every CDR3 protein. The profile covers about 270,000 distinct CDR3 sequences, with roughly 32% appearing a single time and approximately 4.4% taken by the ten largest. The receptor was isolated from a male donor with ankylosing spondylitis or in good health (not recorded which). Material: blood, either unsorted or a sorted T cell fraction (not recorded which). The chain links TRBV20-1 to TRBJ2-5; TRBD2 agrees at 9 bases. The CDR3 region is CSAGLAQRETQYF. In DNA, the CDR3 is TGCAGTGCGGGACTAGCTCAGCGGGAGACCCAGTACTTC.